One TCR beta chain is described in this entry. The data were obtained in a study of T cell changes during pregnancy in multiple sclerosis. CDR1 and CDR2 (germline): GTSNPN, SVGIG (reference sequence). The CDR3 length is 14 residues. The V end was cut by 5 bases, the J end by 0 bases, with 13 bases between. Using immunoSEQ multiplex PCR, the repertoire was profiled, and TCRdb retains in-frame clones only, with some absent. The data hold about 100,000 clones, with approximately 94% observed a single time. This material consisted of peripheral blood, taken before pregnancy. The source of this sequence is a female donor with multiple sclerosis, enrolled in a pregnancy study. The genes are TRBV30 and TRBJ1-1, with D uncertain. Here the CDR3 reads CAWALGYMNTEAFF. The CDR3 region has the DNA TGTGCCTGGGCTTTGGGCTACATGAACACTGAAGCTTTCTTT.